Listed here is a single T cell receptor beta chain. Its antigen is still unknown. The entry originates in a study of cytomegalovirus exposure and HLA in healthy donors. Regarding the study as a whole: In an earlier analysis, most TCR beta V segments were productive about 87% or about 30% of the time. Diagnosis of cytomegalovirus status made by the classifier reportedly showed high specificity and sensitivity. Indistinguishability led to the exclusion of some V segments, TRBV6-2 and TRBV6-3 included.

In the PCR, 60 Vbeta and 13 Jbeta primers were used. This table comes from immunoSEQ multiplex PCR, and its TCRdb copy is limited to in-frame clones, with some not included. The listing contains roughly 100,000 clones. Healthy donors of bone marrow made up the group. From germline, CDR1 is SGHDT and CDR2 YYEEEE. The CDR3 loop spans 16 amino acids. V dropped 2 bases and J dropped 1; count of bases not matched to a gene: 4. This TCR came from a man in his forties in good health and CMV-seronegative. The material sequenced was PBMCs. The chain combines TRBV5-6 with TRBJ2-1; 9 positions match TRBD1. The CDR3 here is CASSFWGTGSYNEQFF. CDR3 coding DNA: TGTGCCAGCAGCTTTTGGGGGACAGGGTCCTACAATGAGCAGTTCTTC. Supplemented by reference TRBV5-6 and TRBJ2-1, the full variable domain reads DAGVTQSPTHLIKTRGQQVTLRCSPKSGHDTVSWYQQALGQGPQFIFQYYEEEERQRGNFPDRFSGHQFPNYSSELNVNALLLGDSALYLCASSFWGTGSYNEQFFGPGTRLTVL.